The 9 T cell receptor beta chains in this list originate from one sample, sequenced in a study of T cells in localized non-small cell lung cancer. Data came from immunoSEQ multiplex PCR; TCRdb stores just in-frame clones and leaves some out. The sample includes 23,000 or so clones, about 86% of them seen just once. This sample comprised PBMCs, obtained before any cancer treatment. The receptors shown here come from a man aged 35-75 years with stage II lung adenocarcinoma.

Here the CDR3 reads CACGTGPPYEQYF. CDR3 in DNA: TGTGCTTGCGGGACAGGGCCCCCCTACGAGCAGTACTTC. The rearrangement links TRBV12-5 to TRBJ2-5; 9 positions match TRBD1. The J call is doubtful: the DNA matches TRBJ2-7 better. This CDR3 is 13 amino acids long. Per germline, CDR1 LGHNT and CDR2 FRNRAP.

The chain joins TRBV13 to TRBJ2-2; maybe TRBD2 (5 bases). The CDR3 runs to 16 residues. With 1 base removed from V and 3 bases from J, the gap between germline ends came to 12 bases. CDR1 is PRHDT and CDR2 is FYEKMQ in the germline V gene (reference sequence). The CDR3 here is CASSLDRLGDTGELFF. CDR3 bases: TGTGCCAGCAGCTTAGATCGCCTCGGGGACACCGGGGAGCTGTTTTTT.

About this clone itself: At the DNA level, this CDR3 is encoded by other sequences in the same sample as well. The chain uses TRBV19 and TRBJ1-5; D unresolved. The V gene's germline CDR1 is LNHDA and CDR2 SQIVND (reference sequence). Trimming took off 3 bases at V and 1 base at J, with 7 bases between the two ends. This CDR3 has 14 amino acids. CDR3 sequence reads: CASSMTGSNQPQHF. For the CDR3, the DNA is TGTGCCAGTAGTATGACGGGGAGCAATCAGCCCCAGCATTTT.

In DNA, the CDR3 is TGTGCCAGCAGTGAAGGGATTGAGCAGTTCTTC. Translating gives CASSEGIEQFF. The chain is built from TRBV25-1 and TRBJ2-1, with unresolved D. The CDR3 is 11 residues long. With 2 bases removed from V and 9 bases from J, the gap between germline ends came to 5 bases. Germline CDR1 is MGHDK and CDR2 is SYGVNS.

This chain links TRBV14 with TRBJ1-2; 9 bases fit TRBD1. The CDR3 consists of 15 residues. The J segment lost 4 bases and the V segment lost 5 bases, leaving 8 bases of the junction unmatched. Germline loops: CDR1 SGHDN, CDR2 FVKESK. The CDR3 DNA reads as TGTGCCAGCAGCTTATCCGGGACAGGGAGCTATGGCTACACCTTC. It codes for CASSLSGTGSYGYTF.

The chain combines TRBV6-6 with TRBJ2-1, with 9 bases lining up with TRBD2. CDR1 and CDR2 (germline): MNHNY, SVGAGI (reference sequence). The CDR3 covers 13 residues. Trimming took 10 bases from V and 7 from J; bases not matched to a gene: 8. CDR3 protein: CAKYIAGANEQFF. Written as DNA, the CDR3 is TGTGCCAAATACATAGCGGGGGCTAATGAGCAGTTCTTC.

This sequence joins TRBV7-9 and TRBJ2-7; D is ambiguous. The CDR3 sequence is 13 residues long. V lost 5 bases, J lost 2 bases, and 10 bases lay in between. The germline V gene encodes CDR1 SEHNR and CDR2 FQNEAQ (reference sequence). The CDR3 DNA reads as TGTGCCAGCAGCCCCCGACAAGCCTACGAGCAGTACTTC. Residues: CASSPRQAYEQYF.

CDR3 sequence (DNA): TGTGCCAGCAGCAAAGGAGGGAGTTACAATGAGCAGTTCTTC. Its protein is CASSKGGSYNEQFF. The gene calls are TRBV21-1 and TRBJ2-1; TRBD2 is the table's D call, not checked against the DNA. TRBV21-1 corresponds to a pseudogene. The length of the CDR3 is 14 residues.

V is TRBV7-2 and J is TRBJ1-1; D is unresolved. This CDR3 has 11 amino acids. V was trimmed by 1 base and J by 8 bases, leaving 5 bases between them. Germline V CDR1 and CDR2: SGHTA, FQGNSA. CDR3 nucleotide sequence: TGTGCCAGCAGCTTAGAACAGGAAGCTTTCTTT. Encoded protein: CASSLEQEAFF.